The 15 T cell receptor beta chains below all came from one sample that was sequenced in a study of blood T cell repertoires in COVID-19. Assay: immunoSEQ multiplex PCR; the TCRdb copy retains only in-frame clones and omits some. This sample has 70,000 to 80,000 clones; around 76% occur once, and the top ten carry roughly an eighth. Sequencing used peripheral blood. These receptors were collected from a woman older than 75 with acute or convalescent COVID-19.

J is TRBJ2-4 and V is TRBV5-1, with D maybe TRBD1 (5 bases). The length of the CDR3 is 13 residues. Germline V gene data show CDR1 as SGHRS and CDR2 as YFSETQ. V lost 1 base and J lost 7, with 9 bases in between. CDR3 nucleotide sequence: TGCGCCAGCAGCTTGATAGACAGTAACATTCAGTACTTC. Its protein is CASSLIDSNIQYF.

CDR3 loop: CASSRRQISRSSYEQYF. The CDR3 DNA is TGTGCCAGCAGCCGTCGACAGATTTCCCGGAGCTCCTACGAGCAGTACTTC. The chain couples TRBV5-4 to TRBJ2-7; D possibly corresponds to TRBD1 (5 bases). Germline CDR1 and CDR2: SGHNT and YYREEE (reference sequence). The CDR3 consists of 17 residues. The germline V and J ends were trimmed by 4 bases and 0 bases, with 20 bases remaining between them.

This chain uses TRBV28 with TRBJ1-6, with D possibly being TRBD1 (5 bases). The CDR3 spans 13 residues. V was shortened by 8 bases and J by 4 bases, with 9 bases between the two germline ends. CDR1 is MDHEN, CDR2 SYDVKM, per germline. CDR3 in DNA: TGTGCCAGCTCAGGGAATTATAATTCACCCCTCCACTTT. Its translation is CASSGNYNSPLHF. Together with reference TRBV28 and TRBJ1-6, the CDR3 gives the full variable domain: DVKVTQSSRYLVKRTGEKVFLECVQDMDHENMFWYRQDPGLGLRLIYFSYDVKMKEKGDIPEGYSVSREKKERFSLILESASTNQTSMYLCASSGNYNSPLHFGNGTRLTVT.

V is TRBV2 and J is TRBJ1-4, with 7 bases matching TRBD1. The V segment lost 5 bases and the J segment 0 bases; nucleotides outside the gene matches: 6. This CDR3 has 16 amino acids. The germline V gene has CDR1 SNHLY and CDR2 FYNNEI. CDR3 in amino acids: CASSRQGWATNEKLFF. The DNA of the CDR3 is TGTGCCAGCAGTCGACAGGGTTGGGCAACTAATGAAAAACTGTTTTTT.

This chain joins TRBV11-2 and TRBJ1-2; the match to TRBD1 covers 8 bases. CDR1 SGHAT and CDR2 FQNNGV come from the germline V gene. J was trimmed by 7 bases and V by 2 bases; bases with no gene match: 6. The CDR3 is 14 amino acids. The CDR3 protein is CASSLLSGGSGYTF. In DNA, the CDR3 is TGTGCCAGCAGCTTACTCTCAGGGGGCAGTGGCTACACCTTC.

This chain links TRBV30 with TRBJ2-1; the D gene is possibly TRBD2 (5 bases). The germline V and J ends were trimmed by 2 bases and 8 bases, with 7 bases remaining between them. Germline lookup yields CDR1 GTSNPN and CDR2 SVGIG (reference sequence). The CDR3 runs to 11 residues. CDR3 sequence reads: CAWSLRDEQFF. Here the CDR3 DNA reads TGTGCCTGGAGTCTGAGGGATGAGCAGTTCTTC. Combining the CDR3 with reference TRBV30 and TRBJ2-1 gives the whole variable domain SQTIHQWPATLVQPVGSPLSLECTVEGTSNPNLYWYRQAAGRGLQLLFYSVGIGQISSEVPQNLSASRPQDRQFILSSKKLLLSDSGFYLCAWSLRDEQFFGPGTRLTVL.

The chain has TRBV18 and TRBJ1-1; 7 bases align to TRBD1. The germline CDR1 and CDR2 sequences are KGHSH and LQKENI. Trimming cost V 6 bases and J 3 bases; bases outside gene matches: 10. CDR3 length: 15 amino acids. Here the CDR3 reads CASSLTRGPYTEAFF. The CDR3 DNA is TGTGCCAGCTCCTTAACAAGGGGGCCCTACACTGAAGCTTTCTTT.

J is TRBJ1-3 and V is TRBV6-2 or TRBV6-3; 8 nucleotides match TRBD1. Germline CDR1 MNHEY, CDR2 SVGEGT. This CDR3 has 18 residues. V was clipped by 2 bases and J by 2 bases; unmatched bases: 11. CDR3 sequence (DNA): TGTGCCAGCAGTTACCCCCCCCCAGGGGGCGATCCTGGAAACACCATATATTTT. Translated, it gives CASSYPPPGGDPGNTIYF.

This clone came up a few times. The chain has TRBV19 and TRBJ1-5; the D gene is possibly TRBD1 (5 bases). The CDR3 covers 16 residues. Per the germline V gene, CDR1 is LNHDA and CDR2 is SQIVND (reference sequence). V lost 9 bases and J lost 5, with 23 bases in between. CDR3 nucleotide sequence: TGTGCCAGCACCCCGATGGGGCACGGCGGGGATCAGCCCCAGCATTTT. This encodes CASTPMGHGGDQPQHF.

The chain recombines TRBV6-2 or TRBV6-3 with TRBJ2-3; 13 bases are a match to TRBD2. Germline CDR1 reads MNHEY; CDR2 reads SVGEGT. This CDR3 is built from 17 residues. V shed 5 bases, J shed 4 bases, and the junction held 9 bases outside the gene matches. The CDR3 bases are TGTGCCAGCAGTCACGGACTAGCGGGAGTTTGGTCAGATACGCAGTATTTT. It is translated as CASSHGLAGVWSDTQYF.

The V and J genes are TRBV6-2 or TRBV6-3 and TRBJ2-7; D might be TRBD1 (6 bases). Germline loops: CDR1 MNHEY, CDR2 SVGEGT. The CDR3 loop spans 16 amino acids. The germline V and J ends were trimmed by 0 bases and 3 bases, with 15 bases remaining between them. The CDR3 DNA follows: TGTGCCAGCAGTTACTCCCCTGGACAGAACTACTACGAGCAGTACTTC. Residues: CASSYSPGQNYYEQYF.

The chain uses TRBV11-2 and TRBJ2-3; TRBD1 agrees at 7 bases. This CDR3 has 16 residues. V lost 5 bases, J lost 3 bases, and 11 bases stayed unmatched. Per the germline V gene, CDR1 is SGHAT and CDR2 is FQNNGV. The CDR3, as DNA: TGTGCCAGCAGCCCCCAAGGAGCAGGGGGAACAGATACGCAGTATTTT. The encoded protein is CASSPQGAGGTDTQYF.

This clone was observed a handful of times. The V call is TRBV19, the J call TRBJ2-7, with D possibly matching TRBD1 (6 bases). CDR1 and CDR2 from the germline V gene are LNHDA and SQIVND (reference sequence). Trimming shortened V by 1 base and J by 1 base, and 8 bases separated the two germline ends. The CDR3 consists of 14 residues. CDR3 DNA: TGTGCCAGTAGTATAGTAGGGGGTTCCTACGAGCAGTACTTC. Its translation: CASSIVGGSYEQYF.

V and J are TRBV6-5 and TRBJ2-1; TRBD2 matches at 15 bases. Germline CDR1 is MNHEY and CDR2 is SVGAGI. This CDR3 is built from 15 residues. Trimming took 6 bases from V and 9 from J; bases not matched to a gene: 6. The CDR3 nucleotides are TGTGCCAGCAGGGGGACTAGCGGGAGGACCGGTGAGCAGTTCTTC. It encodes CASRGTSGRTGEQFF.

Note on this clone: One junction end disagrees with the germline gene, perhaps due to a read error. The gene calls are TRBV27 and TRBJ2-3; 10 bases are shared with TRBD2. The CDR3 is 14 residues long. From germline, CDR1 is MNHEY and CDR2 SMNVEV (reference sequence). Here the CDR3 DNA reads TGTGCCGGCAGTTCAGCGGGAGGGTGGGATACGCAGTATTTT. Protein sequence: CAGSSAGGWDTQYF.